The 31 T cell receptor beta chains given below trace back to one sample, sequenced in a study of response to subunit inactivated influenza vaccine. TCRdb independently ran MiXCR on the RT-PCR reads; one entry per CDR3 protein. The table shows 150,000 or so distinct CDR3 sequences, with under 13% occurring only once. This sample comprised non-naive T cells sorted from PBMCs, obtained 45 days after vaccination. These receptors all come from a man between 45 and 60 years old who received an inactivated influenza vaccine.

The table lists this clonotype with many counts. This sequence joins TRBV11-2 and TRBJ2-1; no firm D call. This CDR3 spans 14 amino acids. Germline CDR1 reads SGHAT; CDR2 reads FQNNGV. Trimming shortened V by 1 base and J by 7 bases, and 11 bases separated the two germline ends. This chain's CDR3 is CASSLGGSRNEQFF. The CDR3 nucleotides read TGTGCCAGCAGCTTAGGTGGTAGCCGGAATGAGCAGTTCTTC.

The table lists this clonotype with many counts. The chain is built from TRBV7-8 and TRBJ1-6, with D perhaps matching TRBD1 (5 bases). Germline assignment: CDR1 SGHVS and CDR2 FQNEAQ. The CDR3 has 14 amino acids. V was shortened by 0 bases and J by 9 bases, with 9 bases between the two germline ends. The DNA for the CDR3 is TGTGCCAGCAGCTTAGCGCGGGGGGGTTCACCCCTCCACTTT. Translating it yields CASSLARGGSPLHF.

This clonotype has at least ten counts. V and J are TRBV29-1 and TRBJ2-3, with 7 bases matching TRBD2. This CDR3 region has 15 residues. CDR1 and CDR2 (germline): SQVTM, ANQGSEA. Trimming removed 4 bases from V and 0 bases from J; junction bases left unmatched: 7. CDR3 sequence: CSVAVGGTSTDTQYF. The CDR3 nucleotides read TGCAGCGTTGCTGTGGGGGGGACTAGCACAGATACGCAGTATTTT.

The rearrangement uses TRBV11-2 and TRBJ2-3; no clear D. Germline CDR1 SGHAT, CDR2 FQNNGV. V shed 1 base and J shed 6 bases, with 11 bases lying between them. The length of the CDR3 is 14 residues. CDR3 nucleotides: TGTGCCAGCAGCTTAGCGGTCCATCGGGATACGCAGTATTTT. It encodes CASSLAVHRDTQYF.

This clonotype was observed many times. CDR3 sequence: CASSQGIEGRGYTF. CDR3 sequence (DNA): TGTGCCAGCAGCCAAGGGATCGAAGGGAGAGGCTACACCTTC. The chain uses TRBV3-1 and TRBJ1-2; D is ambiguous. Germline CDR1 is LGHDT and CDR2 is YNNKEL (reference sequence). The V gene lost 1 base and the J gene lost 8 bases, with 14 bases spanning the gap. CDR3 length: 14 amino acids. The full variable domain, its missing parts supplied by reference TRBV3-1 and TRBJ1-2, is DTAVSQTPKYLVTQMGNDKSIKCEQNLGHDTMYWYKQDSKKFLKIMFSYNNKELIINETVPNRFSPKSPDKAHLNLHINSLELGDSAVYFCASSQGIEGRGYTFGSGTRLTVV.

This clonotype was observed at least ten times. This sequence joins TRBV7-3 and TRBJ2-1, with 10 bases aligning to TRBD2. The junction had 13 bases not matched to a gene; V was cut back by 0 bases and J by 2 bases. The CDR3 runs 20 residues. Germline lookup yields CDR1 SGHTA and CDR2 FQGTGA. The CDR3 loop reads CASSLTARMASGSAYNEQFF. CDR3 in DNA: TGTGCCAGCAGCTTAACGGCCCGAATGGCTAGCGGGAGCGCCTACAATGAGCAGTTCTTC.

The table lists this clonotype with a few counts. The V gene is TRBV7-3, the J gene TRBJ1-6; 9 nucleotides match TRBD1. Looked up from germline, CDR1 is SGHTA and CDR2 is FQGTGA. J lost 10 bases, V lost 5 bases, and 9 bases had no gene match. The CDR3 sequence is 15 residues long. CDR3: CASSPGTGSGSPLHF. For the CDR3, the DNA is TGTGCCAGCAGCCCTGGGACAGGGTCCGGCTCACCCCTCCACTTT.

The genes are TRBV5-6 and TRBJ2-3; TRBD2 aligns across 13 bases. Per the germline V gene, CDR1 is SGHDT and CDR2 is YYEEEE. CDR3 length: 16 amino acids. V dropped 3 bases and J dropped 6; count of bases not matched to a gene: 7. The CDR3 loop reads CASSWRTGLAGDTQYF. CDR3 bases: TGTGCCAGCAGCTGGCGCACGGGACTAGCGGGGGATACGCAGTATTTT.

The genes are TRBV7-2 and TRBJ2-7; 7 bases are a match to TRBD1. CDR3 length equals 14 residues. Per germline, CDR1 SGHTA and CDR2 FQGNSA. The junction had 10 bases not matched to a gene; V was cut back by 8 bases and J by 3 bases. Written as DNA, the CDR3 is TGTGCCAGCTGCCCAGGGACAGAGAGCTACGAGCAGTACTTC. This translates into CASCPGTESYEQYF.

This clonotype has ten or more counts. The chain carries TRBV9 and TRBJ2-1; D is uncertain. V shed 3 bases and J shed 8 bases, with 15 bases lying between them. Germline CDR1 is SGDLS and CDR2 is YYNGEE. This CDR3 is 14 amino acids long. The CDR3 nucleotides read TGTGCCAGCAGCGCCCCCCCGGCATCATATGAGCAGTTCTTC. This codes for CASSAPPASYEQFF.

The chain has TRBV2 and TRBJ2-5, with D perhaps matching TRBD1 (5 bases). Germline values: CDR1 SNHLY, CDR2 FYNNEI. V was shortened by 8 bases and J by 1 base, with 8 bases between the two germline ends. This CDR3 is built from 12 residues. The CDR3 protein is CASARAQETQYF. CDR3 in DNA: TGTGCCAGCGCCAGGGCCCAAGAGACCCAGTACTTC. Full variable domain (missing parts from reference TRBV2 and TRBJ2-5): EPEVTQTPSHQVTQMGQEVILRCVPISNHLYFYWYRQILGQKVEFLVSFYNNEISEKSEIFDDQFSVERPDGSNFTLKIRSTKLEDSAMYFCASARAQETQYFGPGTRLLVL.

The chain links TRBV20-1 to TRBJ2-7; TRBD1 aligns across 8 bases. V lost 5 bases and J lost 3; bases outside the gene matches: 9. The CDR3 totals 14 residues. CDR1 and CDR2 (germline): DFQATT, SNEGSKA (reference sequence). CDR3 sequence: CSASRRTGNYEQYF. The CDR3 DNA follows: TGCAGTGCTTCCCGCAGGACAGGGAACTACGAGCAGTACTTC.

There are a few counts of this clonotype. The V call is TRBV2, the J call TRBJ2-6; D might be TRBD2 (5 bases). Germline loops: CDR1 SNHLY, CDR2 FYNNEI. V was trimmed by 8 bases and J by 3 bases, leaving 11 bases between them. The CDR3 sequence is 14 residues long. CDR3 region: CASGSRFGANVLTF. The DNA for the CDR3 is TGTGCCAGCGGGAGTCGTTTTGGGGCCAACGTCCTGACTTTC.

J is TRBJ2-3 and V is TRBV5-1, with a possible D match to TRBD1 (6 bases). The CDR3 runs to 16 residues. Per germline, CDR1 SGHRS and CDR2 YFSETQ. The V end was cut by 4 bases, the J end by 0 bases, with 15 bases between. The CDR3 reads CASSPYGRGSTDTQYF. The CDR3 coding sequence is TGCGCCAGCAGCCCCTATGGTAGGGGGAGCACAGATACGCAGTATTTT.

This clonotype was counted at least ten times. This chain joins TRBV4-2 and TRBJ1-2; no clear D. The germline CDR1 and CDR2 sequences are LGHNA and YNFKEQ. The CDR3 spans 15 residues. V shed 7 bases and J shed 0 bases, with 15 bases lying between them. The CDR3 nucleotides read TGTGCCAGCACCCCCGACGCCAAGACTAACTATGGCTACACCTTC. This gives the protein CASTPDAKTNYGYTF.

This clonotype was seen a few times. The J gene is TRBJ1-2, the V gene TRBV7-2; D gene ambiguous. The germline V gene has CDR1 SGHTA and CDR2 FQGNSA. The V end was cut by 0 bases, the J end by 4 bases, with 6 bases between. This CDR3 region has 13 residues. In nucleotides, the CDR3 is TGTGCCAGCAGCTTAGCAGAGGGCTATGGCTACACCTTC. Protein sequence: CASSLAEGYGYTF. The variable domain in full, with the rest retrieved from reference TRBV7-2 and TRBJ1-2, is GAGVSQSPSNKVTEKGKDVELRCDPISGHTALYWYRQSLGQGLEFLIYFQGNSAPDKSGLPSDRFSAERTGGSVSTLTIQRTQQEDSAVYLCASSLAEGYGYTFGSGTRLTVV.

This clonotype was seen many times. The chain is built from TRBV7-2 and TRBJ1-4, with D unclear. The CDR3 length is 12 residues. V lost 4 bases and J lost 4, with 4 bases in between. Per the germline V gene, CDR1 is SGHTA and CDR2 is FQGNSA. CDR3 region: CASSSYNEKLFF. In nucleotides, the CDR3 is TGTGCCAGCAGCTCCTATAATGAAAAACTGTTTTTT.

This clonotype was detected only a few times. The chain joins TRBV2 to TRBJ2-2, with no clear D. The CDR3 length is 12 residues. Germline CDR1 SNHLY, CDR2 FYNNEI. V was shortened by 6 bases and J by 3 bases, with 5 bases between the two germline ends. CDR3 residues: CASRADTGELFF. The CDR3 DNA follows: TGTGCCAGCAGAGCCGACACCGGGGAGCTGTTTTTT.

This clonotype was seen ten or more times. V and J are TRBV7-9 and TRBJ2-1; D is unclear. The CDR3 has 13 amino acids. Germline values: CDR1 SEHNR, CDR2 FQNEAQ (reference sequence). The V gene lost 1 base and the J gene lost 4 bases, with 5 bases spanning the gap. The CDR3 reads CASSLGAYNEQFF. The CDR3 region has the DNA TGTGCCAGCAGCTTAGGCGCATACAATGAGCAGTTCTTC.

CDR3 nucleotides: TGCAGCGTCGACAGTGTTTGGGGGAATGAGCAGTTCTTC. It yields the protein CSVDSVWGNEQFF. This sequence joins TRBV29-1 and TRBJ2-1; perhaps D is TRBD1 or TRBD2 (5 bases each). CDR1 SQVTM and CDR2 ANQGSEA come from the germline V gene. Deletions cut 6 bases from V and 7 bases from J, with 16 bases between. The CDR3 is 13 amino acids.

For this clonotype: A much larger clone lies one base from this, so it may be a read error. This chain joins TRBV28 and TRBJ2-7, with TRBD1 matching 8 bases. Germline CDR1 is MDHEN and CDR2 is SYDVKM. This CDR3 has 16 amino acids. J gave up 1 base and V 6 bases, and 11 bases lay outside the gene matches. CDR3 bases: TGTGCCAGCAGCCTACACCTGACAGGGGTTTCCTACGAGCAGTACTTC. As protein: CASSLHLTGVSYEQYF.

The table lists this clonotype with a few counts. The CDR3 here is CASSPPLGTPNTGELFF. CDR3 coding DNA: TGTGCCAGCTCACCACCGCTAGGGACTCCTAACACCGGGGAGCTGTTTTTT. This chain connects TRBV18 to TRBJ2-2; D is perhaps TRBD2 (6 bases). This CDR3 region has 17 residues. Germline CDR1 is KGHSH and CDR2 is LQKENI. V lost 0 bases, J lost 2 bases, and 13 bases lay in between.

The table lists this clonotype with many counts. The gene calls are TRBV5-1 and TRBJ2-2; D call uncertain. CDR3 length: 16 amino acids. Germline CDR1 and CDR2: SGHRS and YFSETQ. V lost 1 base and J lost 4, with 14 bases in between. The chain's CDR3 is CASSLSGLTSTGELFF. The CDR3 DNA follows: TGCGCCAGCAGCTTGAGTGGGCTTACATCCACCGGGGAGCTGTTTTTT.

This clonotype was seen only a few times. The chain couples TRBV27 to TRBJ1-1, with D perhaps matching TRBD1 (6 bases). Trimming left V 2 bases short and J 7 bases short, with 11 bases between. This CDR3 comprises 13 residues. Per germline, CDR1 MNHEY and CDR2 SMNVEV (reference sequence). The CDR3 reads CASSLIGGVEAFF. CDR3 DNA: TGTGCCAGCAGTTTAATAGGGGGGGTTGAAGCTTTCTTT.

This clonotype was detected only a few times. The genes are TRBV5-6 and TRBJ2-7; D is unclear. CDR1 and CDR2 (germline): SGHDT, YYEEEE. CDR3 length: 14 residues. Trimming cost V 4 bases and J 0 bases, with 11 bases left between them. The CDR3 sequence: CASSTTTYSYEQYF. The CDR3, as DNA: TGTGCCAGCAGCACCACCACTTACTCCTACGAGCAGTACTTC.

V is TRBV5-6 and J is TRBJ2-7, with D unclear. Per the germline V gene, CDR1 is SGHDT and CDR2 is YYEEEE. The CDR3 consists of 15 residues. V dropped 2 bases and J dropped 2 bases, with 14 bases sitting between them. CDR3 residues: CASSLGFSSPYEQYF. CDR3 nucleotide sequence: TGTGCCAGCAGCTTAGGGTTTTCATCCCCCTACGAGCAGTACTTC.

The chain uses TRBV11-2 and TRBJ2-5, with 8 bases aligning to TRBD2. Germline-derived CDR1 and CDR2 are SGHAT and FQNNGV. The CDR3 has 14 residues. V shed 10 bases, J shed 2 bases, and the junction held 9 bases outside the gene matches. The CDR3 region has the DNA TGTGCCACTTCGTCGGGACTAGGTCAAGAGACCCAGTACTTC. Translated: CATSSGLGQETQYF. The full variable domain, with the rest looked up from reference TRBV11-2 and TRBJ2-5, is EAGVAQSPRYKIIEKRQSVAFWCNPISGHATLYWYQQILGQGPKLLIQFQNNGVVDDSQLPKDRFSAERLKGVDSTLKIQPAKLEDSAVYLCATSSGLGQETQYFGPGTRLLVL.

Many counts were recorded for this clonotype. This rearrangement joins TRBV3-1 to TRBJ1-5, with D unclear. This CDR3 has 13 amino acids. Germline assignment: CDR1 LGHDT and CDR2 YNNKEL (reference sequence). Trimming shortened V by 0 bases and J by 10 bases, and 10 bases separated the two germline ends. The CDR3 DNA reads as TGTGCCAGCAGCCAAGAATGGGAAGGACCCCAGCATTTT. Its protein is CASSQEWEGPQHF.

The chain is built from TRBV7-2 and TRBJ2-2; D uncertain. Trimming shortened V by 8 bases and J by 0 bases, and 13 bases separated the two germline ends. CDR1 SGHTA and CDR2 FQGNSA come from the germline V gene. CDR3 length: 15 residues. DNA of the CDR3: TGTGCCAGCCAGGAAGGCCGCCCGAACACCGGGGAGCTGTTTTTT. Residues: CASQEGRPNTGELFF.

This clonotype has at least ten counts. The chain links TRBV20-1 to TRBJ2-7; D unresolved. Germline CDR1 is DFQATT and CDR2 is SNEGSKA (reference sequence). V was pared by 3 bases and J by 1 base, with 4 bases between. CDR3 length: 11 residues. The CDR3 reads CSASSSYEQYF. In nucleotides, the CDR3 is TGCAGTGCTAGCTCTTCCTACGAGCAGTACTTC.

Points on this clonotype: A much larger clonotype is one base distant, so this may be a read error. V gene TRBV20-1 combines with J gene TRBJ2-7; TRBD2 agrees at 11 bases. The CDR3 spans 16 residues. The germline V gene has CDR1 DFQATT and CDR2 SNEGSKA (reference sequence). The CDR3 protein is CCATGLAGWSSYEQYF. Here the CDR3 DNA reads TGCTGTGCTACTGGACTAGCGGGTTGGAGCTCCTACGAGCAGTACTTC.